Listed here are 28 T cell receptor beta chains from one sample, sequenced in a study of metastatic and nonmetastatic thyroid tumors. All patients were untreated before thyroid surgery. TCRdb recomputed clones from the PCR reads via MiXCR. The sample consists of some 5,000 clones, roughly 35% of them appearing once. The specimen was adjacent normal tissue. These receptors came from a male donor with papillary thyroid cancer or a benign thyroid nodule (not recorded which). Some clones in this sample may be carry-over from other donors' samples.

This chain links TRBV5-1 with TRBJ2-7; D might be TRBD2 (6 bases). The CDR3 sequence is 13 residues long. Trimming removed 4 bases at V and 7 bases at J, with 15 bases between. The germline V gene encodes CDR1 SGHRS and CDR2 YFSETQ. The CDR3 DNA follows: TGCGCCAGCAGCGGGACGGGGGATAGAGAGCAGTACTTC. This encodes CASSGTGDREQYF.

J is TRBJ2-7 and V is TRBV6-1; maybe TRBD2 (5 bases). The V end was cut by 2 bases, the J end by 5 bases, with 19 bases between. The CDR3 consists of 16 residues. The germline CDR1 and CDR2 sequences are MNHNS and SASEGT. The DNA of the CDR3 is TGTGCCAGCAGTGAATCCAGCGGAGTCGGTATCGACGAGCAGTACTTC. Translating it yields CASSESSGVGIDEQYF.

This clone is medium-sized by share. The chain recombines TRBV6-1 with TRBJ1-1, with 8 nucleotides matching TRBD1. In germline, CDR1 is MNHNS, CDR2 SASEGT. V trimming: 8 bases; J trimming: 1 base; junction bases outside the gene matches: 21. CDR3 length: 19 amino acids. CDR3 nucleotide sequence: TGTGCCAGCGATAGAAGCAGATTCAGGACAGGGCGAACGAACACTGAAGCTTTCTTT. It is translated as CASDRSRFRTGRTNTEAFF.

Turning to this clone: The junction shows a germline mismatch at one end, possibly a read error. In DNA form, the CDR3 reads TGTGCCAGCAGTGAACAGACAGGGAATCAACCCCAGCATTTT. Protein product: CASSEQTGNQPQHF. The chain is built from TRBV2 and TRBJ1-5, with 7 bases that match TRBD1. The CDR3 is made up of 14 amino acids. In germline, CDR1 is SNHLY, CDR2 FYNNEI. Drawing the rest from reference TRBV2 and TRBJ1-5, the complete variable domain is EPEVTQTPSHQVTQMGQEVILRCVPISNHLYFYWYRQILGQKVEFLVSFYNNEISEKSEIFDDQFSVERPDGSNFTLKIRSTKLEDSAMYFCASSEQTGNQPQHFGDGTRLSIL.

This clone has a handful of counts. The chain recombines TRBV7-2 with TRBJ2-1, with no clear D. V was shortened by 6 bases and J by 12 bases, with 18 bases between the two germline ends. The CDR3 runs 13 residues. Germline-derived CDR1 and CDR2 are SGHTA and FQGNSA. CDR3 protein: CASSHGYPSPQFF. In DNA form, the CDR3 reads TGTGCCAGCAGTCACGGATACCCCTCTCCGCAGTTCTTC.

With regard to this clone: One junction end does not reproduce the germline sequence, and a read error may be involved. This rearrangement joins TRBV6-1 to TRBJ2-6; D is perhaps TRBD1 (5 bases). Germline V gene sequence: CDR1 MNHNS, CDR2 SASEGT. The CDR3 totals 17 residues. The CDR3 loop reads CASSPGPNRSGANVMNF. CDR3 coding DNA: TGTGCCAGCAGTCCCGGACCCAATCGCTCTGGGGCCAACGTCATGAATTTC.

CDR3 sequence (DNA): TGTGCCAGCAGCCAAGACAGGGCCTACGAGCAGTACTTC. Amino acids: CASSQDRAYEQYF. The rearrangement links TRBV3-1 to TRBJ2-7; a possible D gene is TRBD1 (5 bases). CDR1 LGHDT and CDR2 YNNKEL come from the germline V gene (reference sequence). The ends were cut back, 0 bases at V and 2 bases at J, with 5 bases in the middle. CDR3 length: 13 residues.

The chain has TRBV11-1 and TRBJ2-7; 7 nucleotides agree with TRBD2. This CDR3 is 16 amino acids long. The V segment lost 0 bases and the J segment 4 bases; nucleotides outside the gene matches: 9. Germline V CDR1 and CDR2: SGHAT, FQDESV (reference sequence). Here the CDR3 DNA reads TGTGCCAGCAGCTTAGCGAGCGGGACTATCGCATACGAGCAGTACTTC. The encoded protein is CASSLASGTIAYEQYF. The variable domain in full, completed from reference TRBV11-1 and TRBJ2-7, reads EAEVAQSPRYKITEKSQAVAFWCDPISGHATLYWYRQILGQGPELLVQFQDESVVDDSQLPKDRFSAERLKGVDSTLKIQPAELGDSAMYLCASSLASGTIAYEQYFGPGTRLTVT.

The V and J genes are TRBV20-1 and TRBJ2-6, with unresolved D. Germline V gene data show CDR1 as DFQATT and CDR2 as SNEGSKA (reference sequence). Trimming shortened V by 4 bases and J by 2 bases, and 9 bases separated the two germline ends. CDR3 length: 14 amino acids. The CDR3 DNA follows: TGCAGTGCTAAAGCATCGACTGGGGCCAACGTCCTGACTTTC. Its protein is CSAKASTGANVLTF.

The chain is built from TRBV4-1 and TRBJ2-7; a possible D gene is TRBD1 (6 bases). The V end lost 1 base, the J end lost 2 bases, and 6 bases lay between the germline ends. This CDR3 is 13 amino acids long. Germline CDR1 is MGHRA and CDR2 is YSYEKL. CDR3 DNA sequence: TGCGCCAGCAGCCAAGGACAGGCCTACGAGCAGTACTTC. Its translation is CASSQGQAYEQYF.

This clone was observed a few times. The chain employs TRBV27 and TRBJ2-3, with 9 bases identical to TRBD2. CDR1 is MNHEY and CDR2 is SMNVEV in the germline V gene (reference sequence). CDR3 length: 14 amino acids. V shed 5 bases and J 4 bases; nucleotides not matched to a gene: 4. In nucleotides, the CDR3 is TGTGCCAGCAGTAGCGGCGGGGGGGCAGATACGCAGTATTTT. Its protein is CASSSGGGADTQYF.

This clone is medium-sized within its sample. This chain connects TRBV7-2 to TRBJ2-7; D call uncertain. The V gene lost 3 bases and the J gene lost 5 bases, with 11 bases spanning the gap. Germline loops: CDR1 SGHTA, CDR2 FQGNSA. The CDR3 is made up of 13 amino acids. This chain's CDR3 is CASSFYITHEQYF. The DNA for the CDR3 is TGTGCCAGCAGCTTTTATATAACCCACGAGCAGTACTTC.

The rearrangement uses TRBV5-8 and TRBJ1-6; TRBD1 matches at 12 bases. This CDR3 has 16 amino acids. Unmatched junction bases numbered 8, after V lost 3 bases and J lost 10 bases. The germline gives CDR1 SGHTS, CDR2 YDEGEE. CDR3 bases: TGTGCCAGCAGCTCTAATGGGACAGGGGGCGGATCACCCCTCCACTTT. It codes for CASSSNGTGGGSPLHF.

The chain employs TRBV27 and TRBJ2-4, with a possible D match to TRBD2 (7 bases). Per the germline V gene, CDR1 is MNHEY and CDR2 is SMNVEV (reference sequence). Trimming shortened V by 2 bases and J by 6 bases, and 17 bases separated the two germline ends. The CDR3 sequence is 16 residues long. CDR3 in DNA: TGTGCCAGCAGTTTAATCGCGGGGGAGGGGGGAAACATTCAGTACTTC. Translated: CASSLIAGEGGNIQYF.

This clone occurred a few times. The rearrangement uses TRBV4-1 and TRBJ2-7, with 7 bases matching TRBD2. This CDR3 contains 18 residues. With 0 bases clipped from V and 1 base from J, the junction kept 12 bases outside the gene matches. Germline loops: CDR1 MGHRA, CDR2 YSYEKL. CDR3 sequence reads: CASSQDRASAGESYEQYF. The CDR3 region has the DNA TGCGCCAGCAGCCAAGATCGGGCTAGCGCGGGAGAATCCTACGAGCAGTACTTC.

This clone has just a few counts. The chain combines TRBV24-1 with TRBJ1-1; 9 nucleotides match TRBD1. The germline CDR1 and CDR2 sequences are KGHDR and SFDVKD. V lost 4 bases to trimming and J lost 11 bases; unmatched junction nucleotides: 10. CDR3 length: 14 amino acids. CDR3 sequence reads: CATSELRDRDLAFF. As DNA, the CDR3 is TGTGCCACCAGTGAGCTCCGGGACAGGGACTTGGCTTTCTTT.

This clone ranks as medium-sized. The CDR3 protein is CASSQTENTEAFF. The CDR3 DNA reads TGTGCCAGCAGCCAAACAGAGAACACTGAAGCTTTCTTT. The rearrangement uses TRBV3-1 and TRBJ1-1; no clear D. Trimming shortened V by 2 bases and J by 1 base, and 5 bases separated the two germline ends. Germline CDR1 LGHDT, CDR2 YNNKEL (reference sequence). This CDR3 has 13 residues. The full variable domain, with the rest looked up from reference TRBV3-1 and TRBJ1-1, is DTAVSQTPKYLVTQMGNDKSIKCEQNLGHDTMYWYKQDSKKFLKIMFSYNNKELIINETVPNRFSPKSPDKAHLNLHINSLELGDSAVYFCASSQTENTEAFFGQGTRLTVV.

This clone was seen once. The J gene is TRBJ2-7, the V gene TRBV4-2, with a possible D match to TRBD1 (7 bases). Germline CDR1 reads LGHNA; CDR2 reads YNFKEQ. CDR3 length: 15 amino acids. V was trimmed by 0 bases and J by 0 bases, leaving 9 bases between them. The CDR3 nucleotides are TGTGCCAGCAGCCAAGATCAGGGGGGCTCCTACGAGCAGTACTTC. This codes for CASSQDQGGSYEQYF.

This clone has a count of ten or more. The chain joins TRBV4-2 to TRBJ2-1; 14 bases line up with TRBD2. V was pared by 0 bases and J by 3 bases, with 10 bases of the junction left unmatched. The CDR3 consists of 20 residues. The germline V gene has CDR1 LGHNA and CDR2 YNFKEQ. DNA of the CDR3: TGTGCCAGCAGCCAAGATTTTCCCGGGACTAGCGGGAGCGTCTACAATGAGCAGTTCTTC. Protein sequence: CASSQDFPGTSGSVYNEQFF.

The table lists this clone with a few counts. The genes are TRBV6-1 and TRBJ2-5; D ambiguous. The germline V gene has CDR1 MNHNS and CDR2 SASEGT. V lost 6 bases, J lost 3 bases, and 11 bases lay in between. The CDR3 covers 13 residues. CDR3 loop: CASSLDGEETQYF. In DNA, the CDR3 is TGTGCCAGCAGCTTGGACGGAGAAGAGACCCAGTACTTC.

This clone was found once. Mismatch with germline at one junction end may stem from a read error. The chain recombines TRBV11-1 with TRBJ2-3; no firm D call. The CDR3 spans 14 residues. CDR1 SGHAT and CDR2 FQDESV come from the germline V gene (reference sequence). The CDR3 region is CASILIATTDTQYF. Here the CDR3 DNA reads TGTGCCAGCATCTTAATAGCTACCACAGATACGCAGTATTTT.

CDR3 sequence: CASSQEKGQPQHF. In nucleotides, the CDR3 is TGCGCCAGCAGCCAAGAAAAGGGTCAGCCCCAGCATTTT. V usage is TRBV4-1 and J usage is TRBJ1-5; D is ambiguous. V lost 0 bases and J lost 6, with 6 bases in between. The CDR3 covers 13 residues. The germline CDR1 and CDR2 sequences are MGHRA and YSYEKL.

This chain connects TRBV20-1 to TRBJ2-7, with D hard to call. The CDR3 is 13 residues long. V was trimmed by 6 bases and J by 4 bases, leaving 16 bases between them. The germline V gene has CDR1 DFQATT and CDR2 SNEGSKA (reference sequence). The CDR3 region is CSAYTGLTYEQYF. The CDR3 region has the DNA TGCAGTGCCTATACGGGCTTAACTTACGAGCAGTACTTC.

The chain employs TRBV6-1 and TRBJ2-7; 8 bases align to TRBD2. Germline V CDR1 and CDR2: MNHNS, SASEGT. V dropped 4 bases and J dropped 0; count of bases not matched to a gene: 2. The CDR3 loop spans 14 amino acids. The CDR3: CASSAGGDSYEQYF. The CDR3 DNA follows: TGTGCCAGCAGTGCGGGAGGGGACTCCTACGAGCAGTACTTC.

On this clone: One end of the junction fails to match germline, which may point to a read error. This specimen includes other DNA sequences encoding the same CDR3. The chain uses TRBV3-1 and TRBJ1-1, with D perhaps matching TRBD1 (6 bases). This CDR3 is built from 15 residues. Germline loops: CDR1 LGHDT, CDR2 YNNKEL (reference sequence). The CDR3 DNA sequence: TGTGCCAGCAGCCAAGGTGCGGGGGGCGGAACTGAAGCTTTCTTC. Its protein product is CASSQGAGGGTEAFF.

This clone came up a few times. The rearrangement uses TRBV6-5 and TRBJ1-6; D may be TRBD1 (6 bases). The V and J ends lost 4 bases and 0 bases respectively, with 13 bases between them. Germline V gives CDR1 MNHEY, CDR2 SVGAGI. The CDR3 has 17 amino acids. CDR3 bases: TGTGCCAGCAGTTTCCGACAGGAGAGCTCCTATAATTCACCCCTCCACTTT. It codes for CASSFRQESSYNSPLHF.

This clone has a handful of counts. V gene TRBV10-3 combines with J gene TRBJ2-7, with D perhaps TRBD2 (7 bases). Germline assignment: CDR1 ENHRY and CDR2 SYGVKD. The V and J ends lost 10 bases and 7 bases respectively, with 23 bases between them. There are 14 residues in the CDR3. The CDR3 DNA follows: TGTGCCAACTCCCTTGAGGGGGGGCCCTCGGAGCAGTACTTC. Translating gives CANSLEGGPSEQYF.

The rearrangement joins TRBV28 to TRBJ2-1, with D uncertain. Trimming stripped 4 bases from V and 8 bases from J, with 6 bases between. The CDR3 sequence is 11 residues long. Germline CDR1 is MDHEN and CDR2 is SYDVKM. This CDR3 is CASSYDDEQFF. The CDR3 bases are TGTGCCAGCAGTTACGACGATGAGCAGTTCTTC.